This is a list of T cell receptor beta chains from one sample in a study of blood T cell repertoires in COVID-19. Clones were sequenced by immunoSEQ multiplex PCR, and TCRdb holds only the in-frame ones, with some missing. The data show approximately 300,000 clones, with 90% seen just once and roughly 3.3% held by the top ten. Sequenced: peripheral blood. The receptors shown here come from a woman between 40 and 50 years old with acute or convalescent COVID-19. Both conserved end residues are part of each CDR3. A D gene is named only where the DNA matches it firmly. Only part of the rows carry a size: once, few, many, or a class if the clone is expanded.

>NA|TRBJ1-2|NA|TRBV30
TGTGCCTGGAGTCTCGGACAGTCGCCAGGCTACACCTTC
CAWSLGQSPGYTF
>NA|TRBJ1-2|NA|TRBV27
TGTGCCAGCAGTTTAGACTGGAGGCTTCGGGATGGCTACACCTTC
CASSLDWRLRDGYTF
>NA|TRBJ1-1|NA|TRBV11-2
TGTGCCAGCAGCTTAGTTCGACGGGTCCTGAACACTGAAGCTTTCTTT
CASSLVRRVLNTEAFF
>TRBD1|TRBJ2-2|NA|TRBV5-4
TGTGCCAGCAGGAAGAGACAGGGGACCGGGGAGCTGTTTTTT
CASRKRQGTGELFF
>NA|TRBJ1-2|once|TRBV2
TGTGCCGGCTTGTTGGCCAGGAGGAATGGCTACACCTTC
CAGLLARRNGYTF
>TRBD2|TRBJ2-5|once|TRBV6-1
TGTGCCAGCAGTGGAGCCCTTAGCGGGGGGAAAGTAGAGACCCAGTACTTC
CASSGALSGGKVETQYF
>NA|TRBJ1-1|few|TRBV7-6
TGTGCCAGCAGCTTAGGAGGGATTCACGGAGGGGAAGCTTTCTTT
CASSLGGIHGGEAFF
>TRBD1|TRBJ1-5|NA|TRBV6-2/TRBV6-3
TGTGCCAGCAGTCGGGACAGTTATCAGCCCCAGCATTTT
CASSRDSYQPQHF
>NA|TRBJ1-1|once|TRBV9
TGTGCCAGCAGCGTAGGGTCCTCTGGGCCTGAAGCTTTCTTT
CASSVGSSGPEAFF
>NA|TRBJ1-6|NA|TRBV5-5
TGTGCCAGCAGGCCCGTGGCAGGGCAAAATTCACCCCTCCACTTT
CASRPVAGQNSPLHF
>NA|TRBJ1-5|once|TRBV30
TGTGCCTGGAGTGCCTGGGGGCTGGGCAATCAGCCCCAGCATTTT
CAWSAWGLGNQPQHF
>TRBD2|TRBJ2-5|once|TRBV5-6
TGTGCCAGCAGCTTGCGGGGGGGTATTCAAGAGACCCAGTACTTC
CASSLRGGIQETQYF
>NA|TRBJ1-1|NA|TRBV2
TGTGCCAGCAGTGAAATTCTGGGGGGAAACACTGAAGCTTTCTTT
CASSEILGGNTEAFF
>NA|TRBJ1-2|NA|TRBV11-2
TGTGCCAGCAGCCACATGGCTGCAAGCTATGGCTACACCTTC
CASSHMAASYGYTF
>TRBD2|TRBJ2-3|NA|TRBV24-1
TGTGCCACCAGTGAGGCGGGGATTAGCGGGGGGACAGATACGCAGTATTTT
CATSEAGISGGTDTQYF
>TRBD1|TRBJ1-1|few|TRBV10-3
TGTGCCATCAGCATGGACAGGGGGAACACTGAAGCTTTCTTT
CAISMDRGNTEAFF
>NA|TRBJ1-2|few|TRBV5-1
TGCGCCAGCAGCTTACCAACTCGGACAGACCAACCCTTCTATGGCTACACCTTC
CASSLPTRTDQPFYGYTF
>TRBD1|TRBJ1-2|NA|TRBV5-1
TGCGCCAGCAGCTTGGCCTTTAATACTGGACAGGGTGGAAACTATGGCTACACCTTC
CASSLAFNTGQGGNYGYTF
>TRBD2|TRBJ2-1|NA|TRBV4-2
TGTGCCAGCAGCCAAATTGGAACTAGCGGGGGGGCAGGTCGTAATGAGCAGTTCTTC
CASSQIGTSGGAGRNEQFF
>NA|TRBJ1-1|NA|TRBV6-4
TGTGCCAGCAGCCTCGATGGCGGGGATAACACTGAAGCTTTCTTT
CASSLDGGDNTEAFF
>NA|TRBJ2-3|NA|TRBV4-1
TGCGCCAGCAGCCAAGCCATGGCCGATACGCAGTATTTT
CASSQAMADTQYF
>TRBD1|TRBJ2-3|NA|TRBV25-1
TGTGCCAGCAGTGCGGTACAGGGGACAGATACGCAGTATTTT
CASSAVQGTDTQYF
>TRBD2|TRBJ2-1|NA|TRBV18
TGTGCCAGCTCACCACTAGTGACTAGCGGGGGCCAAGGGAATGAGCAGTTCTTC
CASSPLVTSGGQGNEQFF